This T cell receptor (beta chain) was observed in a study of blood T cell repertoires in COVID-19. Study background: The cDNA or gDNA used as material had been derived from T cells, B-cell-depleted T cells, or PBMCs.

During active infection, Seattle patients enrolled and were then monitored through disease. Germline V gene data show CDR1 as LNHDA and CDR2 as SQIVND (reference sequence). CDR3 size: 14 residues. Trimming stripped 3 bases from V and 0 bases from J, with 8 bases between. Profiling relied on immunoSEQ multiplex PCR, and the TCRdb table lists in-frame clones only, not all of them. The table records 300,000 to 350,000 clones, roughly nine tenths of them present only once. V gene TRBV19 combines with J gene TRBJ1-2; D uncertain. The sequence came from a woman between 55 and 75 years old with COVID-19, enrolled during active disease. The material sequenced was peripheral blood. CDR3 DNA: TGTGCCAGTAGTATCCCCGGGACTAACTATGGCTACACCTTC. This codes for CASSIPGTNYGYTF. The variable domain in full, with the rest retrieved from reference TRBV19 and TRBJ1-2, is DGGITQSPKYLFRKEGQNVTLSCEQNLNHDAMYWYRQDPGQGLRLIYYSQIVNDFQKGDIAEGYSVSREKKESFPLTVTSAQKNPTAFYLCASSIPGTNYGYTFGSGTRLTVV.